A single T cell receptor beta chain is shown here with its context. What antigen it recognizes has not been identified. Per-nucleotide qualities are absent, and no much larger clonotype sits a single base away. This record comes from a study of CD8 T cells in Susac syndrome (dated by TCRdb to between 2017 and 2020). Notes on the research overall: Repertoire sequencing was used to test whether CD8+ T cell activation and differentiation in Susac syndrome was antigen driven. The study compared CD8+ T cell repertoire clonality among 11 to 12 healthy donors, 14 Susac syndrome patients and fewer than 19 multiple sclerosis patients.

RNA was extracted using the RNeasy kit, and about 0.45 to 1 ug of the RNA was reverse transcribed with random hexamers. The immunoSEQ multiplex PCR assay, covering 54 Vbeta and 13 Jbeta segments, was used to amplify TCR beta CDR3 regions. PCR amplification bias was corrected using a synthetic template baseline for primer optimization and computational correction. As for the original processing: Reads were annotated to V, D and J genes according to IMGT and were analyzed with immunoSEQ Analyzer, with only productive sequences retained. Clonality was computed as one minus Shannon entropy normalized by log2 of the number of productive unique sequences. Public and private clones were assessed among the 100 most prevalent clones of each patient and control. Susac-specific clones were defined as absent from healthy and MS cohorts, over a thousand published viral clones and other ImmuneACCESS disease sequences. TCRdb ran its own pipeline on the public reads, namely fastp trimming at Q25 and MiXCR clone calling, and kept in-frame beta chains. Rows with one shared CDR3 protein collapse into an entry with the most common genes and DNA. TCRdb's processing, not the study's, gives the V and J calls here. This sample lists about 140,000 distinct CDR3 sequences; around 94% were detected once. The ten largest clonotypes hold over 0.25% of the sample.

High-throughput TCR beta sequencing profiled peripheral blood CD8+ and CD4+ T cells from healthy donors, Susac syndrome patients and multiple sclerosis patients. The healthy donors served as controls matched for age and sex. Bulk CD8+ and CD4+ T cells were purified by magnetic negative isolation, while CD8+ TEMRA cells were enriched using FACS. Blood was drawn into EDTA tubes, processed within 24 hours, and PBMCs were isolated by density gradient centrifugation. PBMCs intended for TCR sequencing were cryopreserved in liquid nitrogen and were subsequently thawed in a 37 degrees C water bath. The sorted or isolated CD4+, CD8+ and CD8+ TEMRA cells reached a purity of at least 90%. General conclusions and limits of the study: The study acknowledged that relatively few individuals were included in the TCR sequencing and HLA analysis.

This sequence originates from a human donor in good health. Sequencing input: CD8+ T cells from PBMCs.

The DNA sequence is as follows: TGTGCCAGCAGCAAACTAGCGGGAGGGCCAAGGTACAATGAGCAGTTCTTC. Its protein is CASSKLAGGPRYNEQFF. The chain joins TRBV21-1 to TRBJ2-1; TRBD2, the table's D call, lacks a check against the DNA. TRBV21-1 is a listed pseudogene. The CDR3 sequence holds 17 residues, the cysteine and phenylalanine included. Left in the record is the CDR3 DNA by itself, 51 bases read in frame from the first base.